The 29 T cell receptor beta chains below come from one sample, sequenced in a study of cytomegalovirus exposure and HLA in healthy donors. The PCR used 60 Vbeta and 13 Jbeta primers. Sequenced by immunoSEQ multiplex PCR; TCRdb stores in-frame clones only, minus some. Here the sample spans around 130,000 clones, around 80% being singletons. Sequencing was done on a sample of PBMCs. These receptor sequences come from a man aged 25 to 45 in good health and CMV-seronegative.

The chain links TRBV6-5 to TRBJ1-4; D is unresolved. The V and J ends lost 0 bases and 6 bases respectively, with 11 bases between them. The CDR3 has 15 residues. Germline-derived CDR1 and CDR2 are MNHEY and SVGAGI. The CDR3 spells CASSYSITADEKLFF. CDR3 coding DNA: TGTGCCAGCAGTTACTCAATAACAGCTGATGAAAAACTGTTTTTT.

The CDR3 coding sequence is TGCGCCAGCAGTGCGGGGGGGGATGGCTACACCTTC. Translation gives CASSAGGDGYTF. The chain has TRBV10-2 and TRBJ1-2; the D gene is possibly TRBD1 (5 bases). V shed 4 bases and J shed 6 bases, with 9 bases lying between them. Germline V gives CDR1 WSHSY, CDR2 SAAADI. The CDR3 covers 12 residues.

The chain has TRBV6-6 and TRBJ2-5; 9 positions match TRBD2. CDR1 is MNHNY, CDR2 SVGAGI, per germline (reference sequence). J gave up 1 base and V 8 bases, and 5 bases lay outside the gene matches. The CDR3 spans 14 residues. CDR3 sequence: CASAGGLRQETQYF. CDR3 coding DNA: TGTGCCAGCGCGGGGGGGCTTCGCCAAGAGACCCAGTACTTC.

V is TRBV19 and J is TRBJ2-7; tentatively, D is TRBD2 (6 bases). Germline CDR1 LNHDA, CDR2 SQIVND (reference sequence). The CDR3 is made up of 13 amino acids. Trimming removed 6 bases from V and 2 bases from J, with 11 bases in between. The CDR3 region is CASRAGTTYEQYF. CDR3 sequence (DNA): TGTGCCAGTAGAGCGGGTACAACCTACGAGCAGTACTTC.

The chain has TRBV5-8 and TRBJ1-1; D is perhaps TRBD1 (5 bases). V was shortened by 0 bases and J by 1 base, with 16 bases between the two germline ends. Per germline, CDR1 SGHTS and CDR2 YDEGEE. CDR3 length: 17 amino acids. This chain's CDR3 is CASSLANQGWRNTEAFF. The CDR3 DNA sequence: TGTGCCAGCAGCTTGGCCAATCAGGGATGGAGGAACACTGAAGCTTTCTTT.

This sequence joins TRBV7-3 and TRBJ2-3; D remains ambiguous. The CDR3 is 13 amino acids. V was clipped by 4 bases and J by 2 bases, with 7 bases between them. Germline CDR1 and CDR2: SGHTA and FQGTGA. The chain's CDR3 is CASSSRPTDTQYF. Here the CDR3 DNA reads TGTGCCAGCAGCTCCAGGCCCACAGATACGCAGTATTTT.

This chain joins TRBV5-4 and TRBJ2-1; TRBD1 might be the D (5 bases). This CDR3 region has 15 residues. The germline CDR1 and CDR2 sequences are SGHNT and YYREEE (reference sequence). V lost 0 bases and J lost 8, with 15 bases in between. Here the CDR3 reads CASSLVSQGWDEQFF. The CDR3, as DNA: TGTGCCAGCAGCTTGGTTTCGCAGGGCTGGGATGAGCAGTTCTTC.

This clone was picked up a small number of times. This chain connects TRBV28 to TRBJ2-7; 10 positions agree with TRBD1. The CDR3 runs to 14 residues. Per the germline V gene, CDR1 is MDHEN and CDR2 is SYDVKM. V shed 6 bases and J 4 bases; nucleotides not matched to a gene: 6. The chain's CDR3 is CASRLDRGPYEQYF. As DNA, the CDR3 is TGTGCCAGCAGACTCGACAGGGGGCCATACGAGCAGTACTTC.

The table lists this clone with a count of one. The chain is built from TRBV28 and TRBJ2-1; the D is unclear. Trimming shortened V by 1 base and J by 9 bases, and 4 bases separated the two germline ends. This CDR3 contains 11 residues. Germline assignment: CDR1 MDHEN and CDR2 SYDVKM. In nucleotides, the CDR3 is TGTGCCAGCAGTTTATTATTTGAGCAGTTCTTC. Its protein product is CASSLLFEQFF.

The CDR3 spells CASSSRTGKMLMNTEAFF. The CDR3 DNA sequence: TGTGCCAGCAGTTCTCGGACAGGAAAAATGCTAATGAACACTGAAGCTTTCTTT. The chain joins TRBV28 to TRBJ1-1; 7 bases align to TRBD1. Unmatched junction bases numbered 14, after V lost 4 bases and J lost 0 bases. This CDR3 has 18 residues. The germline gives CDR1 MDHEN, CDR2 SYDVKM.

This clone has a handful of counts. The J gene is TRBJ1-5, the V gene TRBV6-6, with 8 bases identical to TRBD1. After removal of 6 bases from V and 2 bases from J, the junction contained 6 bases not matched to a gene. Germline V gene sequence: CDR1 MNHNY, CDR2 SVGAGI (reference sequence). This CDR3 comprises 15 residues. DNA for the CDR3: TGTGCCAGCAGCCAGACAGGGGCGGGCAATCAGCCCCAGCATTTT. Translation gives CASSQTGAGNQPQHF.

The gene calls are TRBV28 and TRBJ2-5; no clear D. The CDR3 is 14 amino acids. Germline V gene sequence: CDR1 MDHEN, CDR2 SYDVKM. V shed 7 bases and J shed 0 bases, with 12 bases lying between them. Here the CDR3 reads CASKVAAHQETQYF. CDR3 in DNA: TGTGCCAGCAAGGTCGCAGCGCACCAAGAGACCCAGTACTTC.

The chain joins TRBV5-1 to TRBJ2-5; TRBD2 is a possible D gene (7 bases). V shed 0 bases and J shed 5 bases, with 14 bases lying between them. Germline assignment: CDR1 SGHRS and CDR2 YFSETQ. This CDR3 is 15 amino acids long. The CDR3 here is CASSLGWGGQETQYF. CDR3 in DNA: TGCGCCAGCAGCTTGGGGTGGGGGGGCCAGGAGACCCAGTACTTC.

This clone was picked up a small number of times. The chain combines TRBV6-1 with TRBJ1-3, with 9 bases fitting TRBD1. In germline, CDR1 is MNHNS, CDR2 SASEGT. The CDR3 covers 19 residues. V lost 0 bases and J lost 0; bases outside the gene matches: 9. CDR3: CASSEASGTGRLSGNTIYF. The CDR3 DNA reads TGTGCCAGCAGTGAAGCGTCCGGGACAGGGCGACTCTCTGGAAACACCATATATTTT.

As for this clone: Relative to the germline gene, one junction end is altered; a read error may explain this. V usage is TRBV6-6 and J usage is TRBJ2-7; 7 bases align to TRBD1. CDR3 length: 14 amino acids. CDR1 and CDR2 (germline): MNHNY, SVGAGI (reference sequence). The CDR3 sequence: CANSNGQALYEQYF. The DNA of the CDR3 is TGTGCCAACAGTAATGGACAGGCACTCTACGAGCAGTACTTC.

The chain couples TRBV29-1 to TRBJ1-1; D gene ambiguous. The CDR3 runs to 15 residues. Trimming shortened V by 3 bases and J by 0 bases, and 14 bases separated the two germline ends. CDR1 is SQVTM and CDR2 is ANQGSEA in the germline V gene. This chain's CDR3 is CSVDGSQAVNTEAFF. The CDR3 DNA is TGCAGCGTTGACGGTTCCCAGGCCGTGAACACTGAAGCTTTCTTT.

The chain links TRBV5-1 to TRBJ2-7; 7 nucleotides agree with TRBD1. Germline trimming cut 4 bases from V and 1 base from J; bases unmatched to any gene: 2. The CDR3 totals 13 residues. The germline V gene has CDR1 SGHRS and CDR2 YFSETQ. CDR3 in DNA: TGCGCCAGCAGCCCGGGACAGTCCTACGAGCAGTACTTC. This gives the protein CASSPGQSYEQYF.

The V call is TRBV10-3, the J call TRBJ2-5; perhaps TRBD1 as D (6 bases). Germline CDR1 and CDR2: ENHRY and SYGVKD. The germline V and J ends were trimmed by 8 bases and 5 bases, with 9 bases remaining between them. The CDR3 spans 11 residues. The CDR3 DNA is TGTGCCATCCGAACAGGGGAGACCCAGTACTTC. Its translation: CAIRTGETQYF.

The rearrangement joins TRBV5-4 to TRBJ2-3; 10 bases are shared with TRBD1. V gave up 0 bases and J gave up 4 bases; unmatched junction bases: 5. The CDR3 has 16 amino acids. Germline values: CDR1 SGHNT, CDR2 YYREEE (reference sequence). CDR3 DNA sequence: TGTGCCAGCAGCTTGGATCCGGGACAGGGGTCAGATACGCAGTATTTT. It specifies CASSLDPGQGSDTQYF.

Here the CDR3 reads CASKYIPTGTGYNEQFF. CDR3 nucleotide sequence: TGTGCCAGCAAGTACATACCGACCGGGACAGGGTACAATGAGCAGTTCTTC. The rearrangement links TRBV2 to TRBJ2-1, with TRBD1 matching over 9 bases. The CDR3 loop spans 17 amino acids. The V gene's germline CDR1 is SNHLY and CDR2 FYNNEI. V shed 7 bases and J 4 bases; nucleotides not matched to a gene: 14.

The chain employs TRBV2 and TRBJ2-5, with unresolved D. Germline CDR1 SNHLY, CDR2 FYNNEI. The V end was cut by 2 bases, the J end by 0 bases, with 4 bases between. The CDR3 is 13 residues long. The CDR3 sequence is CASSESNQETQYF. Here the CDR3 DNA reads TGTGCCAGCAGTGAATCTAACCAAGAGACCCAGTACTTC.

J is TRBJ1-2 and V is TRBV10-2; D not certain. V was shortened by 3 bases and J by 4 bases, with 9 bases between the two germline ends. The CDR3 length is 13 residues. Germline CDR1 reads WSHSY; CDR2 reads SAAADI. CDR3 amino acids: CASSDAGPYGYTF. CDR3 sequence (DNA): TGCGCCAGCAGTGATGCGGGTCCCTATGGCTACACCTTC.

This sequence joins TRBV5-1 and TRBJ1-4; D is possibly TRBD1 (5 bases). CDR3 length equals 14 residues. Trimming cost V 0 bases and J 4 bases, with 7 bases left between them. Per germline, CDR1 SGHRS and CDR2 YFSETQ. The CDR3 is CASSLGGFNEKLFF. DNA for the CDR3: TGCGCCAGCAGCTTGGGGGGCTTTAATGAAAAACTGTTTTTT.

The gene calls are TRBV15 and TRBJ2-7; possible D gene TRBD1, 7 bases. V was shortened by 0 bases and J by 2 bases, with 11 bases between the two germline ends. The CDR3 is 15 residues long. Germline loops: CDR1 LNHNV, CDR2 YYDKDF (reference sequence). The CDR3 DNA is TGTGCCACCAGCAGAGATCGGGGGACAGCCTACGAGCAGTACTTC. Protein: CATSRDRGTAYEQYF. Complete variable domain (other parts from reference TRBV15 and TRBJ2-7): DAMVIQNPRYQVTQFGKPVTLSCSQTLNHNVMYWYQQKSSQAPKLLFHYYDKDFNNEADTPDNFQSRRPNTSFCFLDIRSPGLGDTAMYLCATSRDRGTAYEQYFGPGTRLTVT.

V usage is TRBV7-2 and J usage is TRBJ2-3, with 7 positions matching TRBD2. The CDR3 runs 15 residues. With V trimmed by 6 bases and J by 1 base, 7 bases remained unmatched. The germline V gene has CDR1 SGHTA and CDR2 FQGNSA. CDR3 DNA sequence: TGTGCCAGCAGGCTTATAACTAGCGGCACAGATACGCAGTATTTT. Translating it yields CASRLITSGTDTQYF.

The table lists this clone with a few counts. The chain carries TRBV4-3 and TRBJ2-7; 8 nucleotides align to TRBD1. V lost 1 base to trimming and J lost 2 bases; unmatched junction nucleotides: 4. Germline V gene lookup returns CDR1 LGHNA and CDR2 YSLEER. The CDR3 loop spans 15 amino acids. The CDR3 bases are TGCGCCAGCAGCCAAGGTGCACAGGGGGCCTACGAGCAGTACTTC. Translated, it gives CASSQGAQGAYEQYF.

This chain joins TRBV5-1 and TRBJ2-7; possible D gene TRBD1, 5 bases. The CDR3 contains 17 residues. V was shortened by 5 bases and J by 5 bases, with 26 bases between the two germline ends. Germline V lookup: CDR1 SGHRS, CDR2 YFSETQ. The CDR3 DNA sequence: TGCGCCAGCAGTAACAGGCCAAACGGTAAACGGGCCGACGAGCAGTACTTC. Its protein product is CASSNRPNGKRADEQYF.

This clone came up a few times. This chain connects TRBV6-5 to TRBJ1-1; TRBD1 matches 9 bases. The germline V gene encodes CDR1 MNHEY and CDR2 SVGAGI. Trimming took 4 bases from V and 0 from J; bases not matched to a gene: 6. The CDR3 spans 16 residues. Here the CDR3 DNA reads TGTGCCAGCAGTTCTAGACAGGGGGGTTTGAACACTGAAGCTTTCTTT. This translates into CASSSRQGGLNTEAFF.

This clone was detected a few times. The V gene is TRBV6-1, the J gene TRBJ1-1, with a tentative D call TRBD1 (5 bases). Germline CDR1 reads MNHNS; CDR2 reads SASEGT. V dropped 4 bases and J dropped 4 bases, with 13 bases sitting between them. The CDR3 runs 14 residues. The CDR3 DNA is TGTGCCAGCAGTGGACGTCTGGGGGGCACTGAAGCTTTCTTT. Translated: CASSGRLGGTEAFF.